These 27 T cell receptor beta chains originate from one sample sequenced in a study of molecular identifiers for immune sequencing clone quantification. One entry per CDR3 protein results from TCRdb running MiXCR on the PCR reads. Here the sample spans 20,000 or so distinct CDR3 sequences, about 21% being singletons. Sample: naive CD8+ T cells from blood, with Jurkat cell RNA spiked in. The subset denotes: FACS-sorted CD8+CD4-CCR7+CD45RA+ naive T cells. The origin of the receptors is a human donor in good health. Some libraries in this study had Jurkat cell RNA spiked in.

The sample holds many counts of this clonotype. The chain uses TRBV4-3 and TRBJ2-1, with 8 bases aligning to TRBD2. Germline-derived CDR1 and CDR2 are LGHNA and YSLEER. V gave up 3 bases and J gave up 4 bases; unmatched junction bases: 8. This CDR3 is built from 16 residues. The CDR3 DNA reads as TGCGCCAGCAGCCATGTCCTACTAGCGGAATACAATGAGCAGTTCTTC. This translates into CASSHVLLAEYNEQFF.

This clonotype has more than one count but fewer than ten. This chain connects TRBV4-1 to TRBJ2-3, with 15 nucleotides matching TRBD2. Germline V CDR1 and CDR2: MGHRA, YSYEKL. With V trimmed by 4 bases and J by 3 bases, 14 bases remained unmatched. This CDR3 region has 20 residues. The CDR3 DNA follows: TGCGCCAGCAGCCGAACCCCCGGGACTAGCGGGAGGTTGGGGACAGATACGCAGTATTTT. The encoded protein is CASSRTPGTSGRLGTDTQYF.

Comments on this clonotype: A much larger clone sits a single nucleotide away, making a read error possible. The CDR3 does not end in the conserved phenylalanine or tryptophan, so this is likely a read error. The J gene is TRBJ2-7, the V gene TRBV27; 10 positions agree with TRBD1. The ends lost 5 bases at V and 2 bases at J; junction bases unmatched: 6. The CDR3 loop spans 15 amino acids. The germline gives CDR1 MNHEY, CDR2 SMNVEV (reference sequence). CDR3 sequence (DNA): TGTGCCAGCAGTGACAGGGGGCGGGTGCCCTACGAGCAGTACTCC. Translation: CASSDRGRVPYEQYS.

This clonotype came up once. A much larger clone is a single base away; this may be a read error. The chain employs TRBV9 and TRBJ2-1; D call uncertain. Trimming removed 4 bases at V and 5 bases at J, with 10 bases between. Germline CDR1 and CDR2: SGDLS and YYNGEE. The CDR3 extends over 13 amino acids. This CDR3 is CASSLPSDNEQFF. The CDR3 region has the DNA TGTGCCAGCAGCCTCCCTTCGGACAATGAGCAGTTCTTC.

This clonotype was seen at least ten times. This chain uses TRBV7-3 with TRBJ2-2, with D possibly TRBD2 on 6 matching bases. CDR1 and CDR2 from the germline V gene are SGHTA and FQGTGA. This CDR3 spans 15 amino acids. V was shortened by 5 bases and J by 7 bases, with 17 bases between the two germline ends. The CDR3 DNA reads as TGTGCCAGCAGCAGAACCGGAGGGAACGGCGGGGAGCTGTTTTTT. Translation gives CASSRTGGNGGELFF.

Remarks on this clonotype: The junction does not match germline at one end; this may be a read error. In nucleotides, the CDR3 is TGTGTCAGCAGTCCAGCAGGAAGCACCTACGAGCAGTACTTC. This translates into CVSSPAGSTYEQYF. This rearrangement joins TRBV28 to TRBJ2-7; D is uncertain. This CDR3 comprises 14 residues. The germline V gene encodes CDR1 MDHEN and CDR2 SYDVKM.

To note about this clonotype: It may be a read error: a sequence one base away is much more abundant. The V call is TRBV12-3 or TRBV12-4, the J call TRBJ2-3, with no clear D. The CDR3 sequence is 12 residues long. The CDR3, as DNA: TGTGCCTGCAGTTCACCGGGAGATACGCAGTATTTT. This sequence encodes CACSSPGDTQYF.

This clonotype was found a few times. V gene TRBV7-2 combines with J gene TRBJ2-4; D might be TRBD1 (5 bases). The V gene's germline CDR1 is SGHTA and CDR2 FQGNSA. With 3 bases removed from V and 7 bases from J, the gap between germline ends came to 16 bases. The CDR3 is 15 residues long. The CDR3: CASSFLDRLSNIQYF. The CDR3 region has the DNA TGTGCCAGCAGCTTCCTAGACAGACTCTCGAACATTCAGTACTTC. The whole variable domain, filled in from reference TRBV7-2 and TRBJ2-4, reads GAGVSQSPSNKVTEKGKDVELRCDPISGHTALYWYRQSLGQGLEFLIYFQGNSAPDKSGLPSDRFSAERTGGSVSTLTIQRTQQEDSAVYLCASSFLDRLSNIQYFGAGTRLSVL.

There are many counts of this clonotype. V gene TRBV9 combines with J gene TRBJ1-5; TRBD1 matches at 8 bases. J lost 6 bases, V lost 3 bases, and 5 bases had no gene match. Germline loops: CDR1 SGDLS, CDR2 YYNGEE. The CDR3 totals 14 residues. CDR3 sequence: CASSADRGGQPQHF. CDR3 DNA: TGTGCCAGCAGCGCCGACAGGGGTGGTCAGCCCCAGCATTTT.

The chain employs TRBV27 and TRBJ1-1; no clear D gene. Germline CDR1 and CDR2: MNHEY and SMNVEV (reference sequence). The CDR3 runs 13 residues. The V gene lost 2 bases and the J gene lost 1 base, with 5 bases spanning the gap. CDR3 nucleotides: TGTGCCAGCAGTTTACGGGGGAACACTGAAGCTTTCTTT. Amino acid sequence: CASSLRGNTEAFF.

This clonotype was recorded at least ten times. The gene calls are TRBV7-9 and TRBJ1-4; a possible D gene is TRBD1 (5 bases). Trimming took off 7 bases at V and 7 bases at J, with 10 bases between the two ends. The CDR3 consists of 12 residues. Per the germline V gene, CDR1 is SEHNR and CDR2 is FQNEAQ (reference sequence). The CDR3 loop reads CASTTGAEKLFF. CDR3 DNA sequence: TGTGCCAGCACCACTGGGGCTGAAAAACTGTTTTTT.

In this sample, this clonotype turned up a few times. V is TRBV4-3 and J is TRBJ2-1; no clear D. Germline V CDR1 and CDR2: LGHNA, YSLEER. The CDR3 is 13 amino acids. Deletions cut 4 bases from V and 5 bases from J, with 9 bases between. The CDR3 DNA reads TGCGCCAGCAGCCCGGAGAACAACAATGAGCAGTTCTTC. Translated: CASSPENNNEQFF.

The sample holds many counts of this clonotype. The chain joins TRBV28 to TRBJ2-1; D is perhaps TRBD2 (6 bases). Trimming removed 6 bases at V and 8 bases at J, with 17 bases between. Germline V gene sequence: CDR1 MDHEN, CDR2 SYDVKM. CDR3 length: 14 residues. CDR3 in amino acids: CASSPPARGYEQFF. CDR3 sequence (DNA): TGTGCCAGCAGCCCCCCTGCGCGGGGTTATGAGCAGTTCTTC.

This clonotype has at least ten counts. The chain carries TRBV7-9 and TRBJ2-1; D possibly matches TRBD1 or TRBD2 (7 bases each). Trimming pared 5 bases from V and 0 bases from J, leaving 14 bases between. This CDR3 contains 16 residues. Germline CDR1 and CDR2: SEHNR and FQNEAQ (reference sequence). CDR3 sequence (DNA): TGTGCCAGCAGCCCCAGGGGGGGGACCTCCTACAATGAGCAGTTCTTC. Translating gives CASSPRGGTSYNEQFF.

By proportion, this clonotype is medium-sized (0.01 to 0.1%). The J gene is TRBJ2-1, the V gene TRBV7-9; D possibly corresponds to TRBD2 (6 bases). There are 14 residues in the CDR3. Germline V lookup: CDR1 SEHNR, CDR2 FQNEAQ (reference sequence). Trimming took 8 bases from V and 6 from J, leaving 17 bases between them. CDR3 in DNA: TGTGCCAGCCCCATAACGGGAGAGGTCAATGAGCAGTTCTTC. Its protein product is CASPITGEVNEQFF.

Points on this clonotype: Given a much more abundant clone one base away, this may be a read error. The rearrangement links TRBV4-1 to TRBJ2-5, with D perhaps TRBD1 (5 bases). The germline V gene has CDR1 MGHRA and CDR2 YSYEKL. This CDR3 is built from 15 residues. CDR3 bases: TGCGCCGGCAGCCAAGGGGTGGGTTCAGGAGAGACCCAGTACTTC. It specifies CAGSQGVGSGETQYF.

This clonotype was observed at least ten times. The chain combines TRBV19 with TRBJ1-5, with D hard to call. The CDR3 has 15 amino acids. V lost 5 bases, J lost 2 bases, and 13 bases lay in between. Looked up from germline, CDR1 is LNHDA and CDR2 is SQIVND (reference sequence). CDR3 DNA sequence: TGTGCCAGTAGTCCCGACCGTCTTGGCAATCAGCCCCAGCATTTT. Its translation is CASSPDRLGNQPQHF.

As to this clonotype: A much larger clone is a single base away; this may be a read error. DNA of the CDR3: TGCGCCAGCAGCCCCTGGACTGGACCCGGGGAGCTGTTTTTT. It translates to CASSPWTGPGELFF. This chain joins TRBV4-1 and TRBJ2-2; tentatively, D is TRBD2 (5 bases). This CDR3 is built from 14 residues. Germline lookup yields CDR1 MGHRA and CDR2 YSYEKL. With 4 bases removed from V and 6 bases from J, the gap between germline ends came to 12 bases.

Regarding this clonotype: A much bigger clone sits one base away, suggesting this may be a read error. This chain connects TRBV29-1 to TRBJ2-1, with TRBD2 matching 11 bases. This CDR3 region has 13 residues. From germline, CDR1 is SQVTM and CDR2 ANQGSEA. The CDR3 protein is CSVGTSGSNGQFF. The CDR3 DNA is TGCAGCGTTGGAACTAGCGGGAGTAATGGGCAGTTCTTC.

In DNA form, the CDR3 reads TGCGCCAGCAGCCAAGATCTCGGCCCGGGACTTAGCACAGATACGCAGTATTTT. It is translated as CASSQDLGPGLSTDTQYF. The chain is built from TRBV4-1 and TRBJ2-3, with D possibly being TRBD2 (6 bases). Germline CDR1 and CDR2: MGHRA and YSYEKL. The CDR3 has 18 residues. V gave up 0 bases and J gave up 0 bases, with 16 bases separating them.

This clonotype was picked up many times. This chain joins TRBV12-3 or TRBV12-4 and TRBJ2-6; D uncertain. This CDR3 is 15 amino acids long. V gave up 1 base and J gave up 0 bases, with 4 bases separating them. CDR3 in amino acids: CASSLGYSGANVLTF. For the CDR3, the DNA is TGTGCCAGCAGTTTAGGGTACTCTGGGGCCAACGTCCTGACTTTC.

Ten or more counts support this clonotype. The V and J genes are TRBV12-3 or TRBV12-4 and TRBJ2-1; either TRBD1 or TRBD2 may fit D (5 bases each). Trimming took off 7 bases at V and 5 bases at J, with 12 bases between the two ends. The CDR3 consists of 13 residues. This CDR3 is CASKGTADNEQFF. CDR3 nucleotides: TGTGCCAGCAAAGGGACGGCAGACAATGAGCAGTTCTTC.

This clonotype occurred many times. The CDR3 loop reads CASSSQTGVNEQYF. Here the CDR3 DNA reads TGTGCCAGCAGCTCTCAGACAGGCGTTAACGAGCAGTACTTC. The V gene is TRBV9, the J gene TRBJ2-7, with D perhaps matching TRBD1 (6 bases). The CDR3 runs 14 residues. The germline V gene encodes CDR1 SGDLS and CDR2 YYNGEE. V was trimmed by 4 bases and J by 5 bases, leaving 16 bases between them.

In its sample, this clonotype was seen once. The chain is built from TRBV11-2 and TRBJ2-1; D is possibly TRBD1 (5 bases). The CDR3 contains 14 residues. V was pared by 2 bases and J by 5 bases, with 10 bases between. CDR1 SGHAT and CDR2 FQNNGV come from the germline V gene. Here the CDR3 reads CASSLLTGDNEQFF. The CDR3 DNA reads as TGTGCCAGCAGCTTACTTACAGGAGACAATGAGCAGTTCTTC.

This chain connects TRBV2 to TRBJ2-5; 7 bases agree with TRBD1. The CDR3 totals 15 residues. V gave up 1 base and J gave up 5 bases; unmatched junction bases: 7. Germline assignment: CDR1 SNHLY and CDR2 FYNNEI. The CDR3 DNA reads as TGTGCCAGCAGTGAAGTGACAGGGTTTGGGGAGACCCAGTACTTC. Amino acid sequence: CASSEVTGFGETQYF.

There are many counts of this clonotype. This chain links TRBV7-2 with TRBJ2-3; 8 bases agree with TRBD2. Germline V gene lookup returns CDR1 SGHTA and CDR2 FQGNSA. Losses at the gene ends were 5 bases for V and 4 bases for J; bases not matched to a gene: 14. The CDR3 length is 17 residues. In DNA, the CDR3 is TGTGCCAGCAGCCATCTCTTAGCGGGATGGGCCGCAGATACGCAGTATTTT. Translation: CASSHLLAGWAADTQYF. Together with reference TRBV7-2 and TRBJ2-3, the CDR3 gives the full variable domain: GAGVSQSPSNKVTEKGKDVELRCDPISGHTALYWYRQSLGQGLEFLIYFQGNSAPDKSGLPSDRFSAERTGGSVSTLTIQRTQQEDSAVYLCASSHLLAGWAADTQYFGPGTRLTVL.

This clonotype was seen repeatedly, ten times or more. The chain employs TRBV19 and TRBJ2-7; TRBD1 is a possible D gene (5 bases). Germline values: CDR1 LNHDA, CDR2 SQIVND (reference sequence). The CDR3 has 13 residues. The germline V and J ends were trimmed by 7 bases and 0 bases, with 10 bases remaining between them. CDR3 bases: TGTGCCAGTAAGGGGCGGATCTCCTACGAGCAGTACTTC. It is translated as CASKGRISYEQYF. The full variable domain, with the rest looked up from reference TRBV19 and TRBJ2-7, is DGGITQSPKYLFRKEGQNVTLSCEQNLNHDAMYWYRQDPGQGLRLIYYSQIVNDFQKGDIAEGYSVSREKKESFPLTVTSAQKNPTAFYLCASKGRISYEQYFGPGTRLTVT.